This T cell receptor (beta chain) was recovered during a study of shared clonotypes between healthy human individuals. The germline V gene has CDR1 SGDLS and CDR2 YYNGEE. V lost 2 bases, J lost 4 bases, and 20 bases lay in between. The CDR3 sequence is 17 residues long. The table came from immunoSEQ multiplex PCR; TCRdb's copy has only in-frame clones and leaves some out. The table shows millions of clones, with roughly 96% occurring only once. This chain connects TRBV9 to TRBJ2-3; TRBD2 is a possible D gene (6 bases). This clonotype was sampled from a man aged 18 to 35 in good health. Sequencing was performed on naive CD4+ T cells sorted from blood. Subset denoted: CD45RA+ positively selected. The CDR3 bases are TGTGCCAGCAGCGTCCTCCGGGACTTCCAGCCCCCAGATACGCAGTATTTT. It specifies CASSVLRDFQPPDTQYF.